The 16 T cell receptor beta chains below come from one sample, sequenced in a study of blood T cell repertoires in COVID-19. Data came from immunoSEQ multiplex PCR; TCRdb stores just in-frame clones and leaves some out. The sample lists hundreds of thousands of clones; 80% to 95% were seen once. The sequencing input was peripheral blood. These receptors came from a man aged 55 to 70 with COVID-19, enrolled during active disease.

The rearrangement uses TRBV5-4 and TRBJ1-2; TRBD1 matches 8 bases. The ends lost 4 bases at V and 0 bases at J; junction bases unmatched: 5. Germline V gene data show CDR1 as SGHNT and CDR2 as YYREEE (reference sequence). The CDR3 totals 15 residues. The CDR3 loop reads CASSPDRVANYGYTF. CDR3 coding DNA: TGTGCCAGCAGCCCGGACAGGGTGGCTAACTATGGCTACACCTTC.

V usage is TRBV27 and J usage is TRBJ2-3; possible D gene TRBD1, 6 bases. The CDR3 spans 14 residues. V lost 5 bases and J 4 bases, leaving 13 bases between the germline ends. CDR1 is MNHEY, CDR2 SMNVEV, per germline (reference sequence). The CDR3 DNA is TGTGCCAGCAGTGTTGCAACAGGGTCAGATACGCAGTATTTT. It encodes CASSVATGSDTQYF.

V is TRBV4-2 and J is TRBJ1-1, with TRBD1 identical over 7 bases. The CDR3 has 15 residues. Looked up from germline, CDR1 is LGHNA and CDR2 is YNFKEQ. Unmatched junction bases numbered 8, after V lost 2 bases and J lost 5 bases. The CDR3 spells CASSQLGGRGTEAFF. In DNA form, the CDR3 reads TGTGCCAGCAGCCAATTAGGGGGCAGGGGTACTGAAGCTTTCTTT.

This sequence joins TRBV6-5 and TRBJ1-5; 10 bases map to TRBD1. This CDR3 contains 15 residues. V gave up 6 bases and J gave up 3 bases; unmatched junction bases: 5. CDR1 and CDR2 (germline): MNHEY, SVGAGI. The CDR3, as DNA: TGTGCCAGCAGGGTAGACAGGGGGCCCAATCAGCCCCAGCATTTT. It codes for CASRVDRGPNQPQHF.

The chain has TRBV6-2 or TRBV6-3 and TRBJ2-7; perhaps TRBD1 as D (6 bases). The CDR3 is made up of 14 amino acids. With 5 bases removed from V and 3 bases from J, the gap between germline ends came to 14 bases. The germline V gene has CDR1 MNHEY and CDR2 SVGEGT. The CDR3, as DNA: TGTGCCAGCAGTCAACAGGGACCCCGCTACGAGCAGTACTTC. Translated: CASSQQGPRYEQYF.

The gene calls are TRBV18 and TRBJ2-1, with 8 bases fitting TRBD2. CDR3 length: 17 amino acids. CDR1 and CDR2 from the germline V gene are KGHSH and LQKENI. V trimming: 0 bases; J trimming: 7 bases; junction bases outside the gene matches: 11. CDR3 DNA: TGTGCCAGCTCACCACCGGGGGCCAGCGGGAGCTTAAATGAGCAGTTCTTC. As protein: CASSPPGASGSLNEQFF. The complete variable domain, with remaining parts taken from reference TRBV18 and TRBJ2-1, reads NAGVMQNPRHLVRRRGQEARLRCSPMKGHSHVYWYRQLPEEGLKFMVYLQKENIIDESGMPKERFSAEFPKEGPSILRIQQVVRGDSAAYFCASSPPGASGSLNEQFFGPGTRLTVL.

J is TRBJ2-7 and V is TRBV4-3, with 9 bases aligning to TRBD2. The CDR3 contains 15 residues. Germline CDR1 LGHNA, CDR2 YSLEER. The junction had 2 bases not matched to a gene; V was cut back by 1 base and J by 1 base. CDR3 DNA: TGCGCCAGCAGCCAAGCCCTAGCGGGGTCCTACGAGCAGTACTTC. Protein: CASSQALAGSYEQYF.

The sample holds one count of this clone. The CDR3 DNA follows: TGTGCCCTGGACAGGGTCAATTCACCCCTCCACTTT. Translated, it gives CALDRVNSPLHF. The rearrangement links TRBV30 to TRBJ1-6; 8 bases map to TRBD1. In germline, CDR1 is GTSNPN, CDR2 SVGIG (reference sequence). Trimming cost V 8 bases and J 7 bases; bases outside gene matches: 4. The CDR3 consists of 12 residues.

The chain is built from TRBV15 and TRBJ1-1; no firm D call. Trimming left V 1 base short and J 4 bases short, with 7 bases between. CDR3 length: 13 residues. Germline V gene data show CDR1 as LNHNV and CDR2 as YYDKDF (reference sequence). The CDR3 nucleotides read TGTGCCACCAGCAGAGGCGAGGGCACTGAAGCTTTCTTT. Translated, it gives CATSRGEGTEAFF.

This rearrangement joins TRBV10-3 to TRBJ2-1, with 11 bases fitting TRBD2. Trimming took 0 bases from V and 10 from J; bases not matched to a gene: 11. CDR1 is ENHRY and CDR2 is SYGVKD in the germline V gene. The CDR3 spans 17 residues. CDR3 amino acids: CAISESLLTSGNREQFF. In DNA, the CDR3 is TGTGCCATCAGTGAGTCTTTATTGACTAGCGGGAATAGGGAGCAGTTCTTC.

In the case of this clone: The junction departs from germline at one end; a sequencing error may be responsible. The CDR3: CASSLSGPLVYEQYF. CDR3 DNA sequence: TGTGCCAGCAGCCTTAGCGGCCCGCTCGTTTACGAACAGTACTTC. The chain is built from TRBV5-4 and TRBJ2-7; D is perhaps TRBD2 (6 bases). The CDR3 covers 15 residues. CDR1 SGHNT and CDR2 YYREEE come from the germline V gene (reference sequence).

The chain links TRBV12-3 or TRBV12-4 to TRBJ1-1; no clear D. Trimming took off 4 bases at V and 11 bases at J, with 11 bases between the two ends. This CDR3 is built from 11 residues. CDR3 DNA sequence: TGTGCCAGCAGTTCCAGGTTGTCCGCTTTCTTT. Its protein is CASSSRLSAFF.

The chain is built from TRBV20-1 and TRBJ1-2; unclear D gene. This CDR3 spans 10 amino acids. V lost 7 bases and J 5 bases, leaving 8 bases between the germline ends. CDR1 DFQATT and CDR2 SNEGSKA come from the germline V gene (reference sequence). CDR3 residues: CSVTDYGYTF. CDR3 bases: TGCAGTGTCACAGATTATGGCTACACCTTC.

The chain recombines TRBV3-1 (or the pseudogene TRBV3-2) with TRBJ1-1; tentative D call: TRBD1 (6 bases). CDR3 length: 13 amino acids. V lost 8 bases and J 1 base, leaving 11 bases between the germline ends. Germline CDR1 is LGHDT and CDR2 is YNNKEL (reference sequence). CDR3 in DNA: TGTGCCAGCGGACAGAGCCCGAACACTGAAGCTTTCTTT. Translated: CASGQSPNTEAFF.

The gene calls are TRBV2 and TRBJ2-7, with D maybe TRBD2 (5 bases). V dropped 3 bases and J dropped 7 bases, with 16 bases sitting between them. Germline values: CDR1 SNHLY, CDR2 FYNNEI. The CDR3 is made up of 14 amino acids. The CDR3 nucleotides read TGTGCCAGCAGTGACGGGATATGGGGTGAAGAGCAGTACTTC. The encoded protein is CASSDGIWGEEQYF.

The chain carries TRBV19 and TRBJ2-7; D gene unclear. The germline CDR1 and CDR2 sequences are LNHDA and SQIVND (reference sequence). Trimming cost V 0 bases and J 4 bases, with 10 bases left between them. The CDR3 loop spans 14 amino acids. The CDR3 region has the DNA TGTGCCAGTAGTATAGATCCTACGTTTTACGAGCAGTACTTC. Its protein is CASSIDPTFYEQYF.